The rows below give T cell receptor beta chains drawn from one sample of a study of blood T cell repertoires in COVID-19. Repertoires were generated with immunoSEQ multiplex PCR, while TCRdb's copy carries only in-frame clones and drops some. The sample lists 150,000 to 200,000 clones, about four fifths occurring once. Specimen: peripheral blood. The receptors were sampled from an older woman with COVID-19, enrolled during active disease. CDR3s include the opening cysteine and the closing phenylalanine or tryptophan. Each record gives: V gene, D gene, J gene, clone size, CDR3 length, CDR3 protein, CDR3 DNA. The D gene is left open where the match is weak. Expanded clones are given a class, and other clones once, few, many or no size at all.

TRBV7-6,TRBD1,TRBJ1-3,few,15,CASSPPRDRGNTIYF,TGTGCCAGCAGCCCTCCCCGGGACAGGGGAAACACCATATATTTT
TRBV15,-,TRBJ1-1,-,13,CATSRETSTEAFF,TGTGCCACCAGCAGAGAAACCAGCACTGAAGCTTTCTTT
TRBV19,TRBD1,TRBJ2-3,-,17,CASSIVQGASPTDTQYF,TGTGCCAGTAGTATAGTCCAGGGGGCCTCCCCAACAGATACGCAGTATTTT
TRBV6-2/TRBV6-3,TRBD1,TRBJ1-5,-,15,CASSLTGKTNQPQHF,TGTGCCAGCAGTTTGACAGGGAAGACGAATCAGCCCCAGCATTTT
TRBV3-1/TRBV3-2,TRBD2,TRBJ2-7,-,15,CASSPGLAGAYEQYF,TGTGCCAGCAGCCCGGGACTAGCGGGAGCGTACGAGCAGTACTTC
TRBV7-2,-,TRBJ2-7,few,15,CASSSDLWGVVEQYF,TGTGCCAGCAGCTCAGACTTGTGGGGGGTGGTGGAGCAGTACTTC
TRBV28,TRBD2,TRBJ2-7,-,17,CASSLEGLAGFSYEQYF,TGTGCCAGCAGTTTAGAGGGACTAGCGGGATTCTCCTACGAGCAGTACTTC
TRBV7-9,-,TRBJ1-2,-,16,CASSMEGGHRNYGYTF,TGTGCCAGCAGCATGGAAGGTGGACACCGTAACTATGGCTACACCTTC
TRBV7-3,TRBD1,TRBJ2-3,-,18,CASSLRPDRGISTDTQYF,TGTGCCAGCAGCTTACGGCCCGACAGGGGCATTAGCACAGATACGCAGTATTTT
TRBV20-1,-,TRBJ2-2,-,16,CSASLEGGGRTGELFF,TGCAGTGCTAGTTTGGAGGGAGGGGGTCGAACCGGGGAGCTGTTTTTT
TRBV11-3,TRBD2,TRBJ2-2,once,13,CASKRDNTGELFF,TGTGCCAGCAAGCGGGATAACACCGGGGAGCTGTTTTTT
TRBV5-1,-,TRBJ1-2,-,15,CASSLALGRGSGYTF,TGCGCCAGCAGCTTGGCCCTTGGGAGGGGCTCTGGCTACACCTTC
TRBV5-1,TRBD1,TRBJ2-3,-,17,CASSLADRGLGTDTQYF,TGCGCCAGCAGCTTGGCTGACAGGGGGTTGGGTACAGATACGCAGTATTTT
TRBV28,TRBD1,TRBJ1-5,-,16,CASSTPRQGAGQPQHF,TGTGCCAGCAGTACTCCTCGTCAGGGGGCAGGTCAGCCCCAGCATTTT
TRBV19,-,TRBJ1-1,-,15,CASTGAGSMNTEAFF,TGTGCCAGTACCGGCGCGGGTTCGATGAACACTGAAGCTTTCTTT
TRBV28,-,TRBJ2-7,-,16,CASSGAQGHTSYEQYF,TGTGCCAGCAGTGGGGCACAGGGTCACACCTCCTACGAGCAGTACTTC
TRBV24-1,-,TRBJ1-1,-,13,CATSDGGITEAFF,TGTGCCACCAGTGATGGGGGGATCACTGAAGCTTTCTTT
TRBV7-3,TRBD2,TRBJ2-3,-,19,CASSLTVRQREGGTDTQYF,TGTGCCAGCAGCTTAACTGTCCGACAGCGGGAGGGTGGCACAGATACGCAGTATTTT
TRBV6-5,TRBD1,TRBJ2-1,-,14,CASSTTGGRNEQFF,TGTGCCAGCAGTACGACAGGGGGCCGTAATGAGCAGTTCTTC
TRBV11-2,-,TRBJ2-1,-,15,CASSPAYRVDNEQFF,TGTGCCAGCAGCCCAGCTTACAGGGTTGACAATGAGCAGTTCTTC
TRBV9,TRBD2,TRBJ2-1,-,15,CASSTLAASYNEQFF,TGTGCCAGCAGCACACTAGCGGCCTCCTACAATGAGCAGTTCTTC
TRBV7-2,TRBD2,TRBJ2-5,-,15,CASSPLAGGFETQYF,TGTGCCAGCAGTCCCCTAGCGGGAGGGTTTGAGACCCAGTACTTC
TRBV7-3,-,TRBJ2-1,-,15,CASSLGPTSYNEQFF,TGTGCCAGCAGCTTGGGCCCTACCTCCTACAATGAGCAGTTCTTC
TRBV19,TRBD1,TRBJ2-7,few,14,CASSLRTGSYEQYF,TGTGCCAGTAGTTTAAGGACAGGGTCCTACGAGCAGTACTTC
TRBV7-8,TRBD2,TRBJ2-3,-,16,CASSPRLAGGADTQYF,TGTGCCAGCAGCCCCAGACTAGCGGGAGGTGCAGATACGCAGTATTTT
TRBV7-3,-,TRBJ2-5,-,13,CASSPDRQETQYF,TGTGCCAGCAGCCCGGACAGACAAGAGACCCAGTACTTC
TRBV14,-,TRBJ1-2,-,14,CASSQVLGAGGYTF,TGTGCCAGCAGCCAAGTTTTGGGGGCAGGAGGCTACACCTTC
TRBV12-5,-,TRBJ2-7,-,14,CASGFRDTYYEQYF,TGTGCTAGTGGTTTTCGCGACACCTACTACGAGCAGTACTTC
TRBV5-1,-,TRBJ2-1,-,14,CASSPTEYGHEQFF,TGCGCCAGCAGCCCGACGGAGTACGGCCATGAGCAGTTCTTC
TRBV27,TRBD1,TRBJ2-5,-,13,CASSFSGGETQYF,TGTGCCAGCAGTTTCTCAGGGGGAGAGACCCAGTACTTC
TRBV7-2,TRBD1,TRBJ2-7,-,14,CASSLADRAYEQYF,TGTGCCAGCAGCTTAGCGGACAGGGCCTACGAGCAGTACTTC
TRBV4-3,TRBD2,TRBJ2-7,-,16,CASSQEGLAGGEEQYF,TGCGCCAGCAGCCAAGAAGGACTAGCGGGAGGCGAGGAGCAGTACTTC
TRBV5-6,TRBD1,TRBJ1-6,-,14,CASSWDRGNSPLHF,TGTGCCAGCAGCTGGGACAGGGGGAATTCACCCCTCCACTTT
TRBV27,TRBD1,TRBJ1-2,-,15,CASSPGTATNYGYTF,TGTGCCAGCAGTCCTGGGACAGCTACTAACTATGGCTACACCTTC
TRBV27,TRBD2,TRBJ2-1,-,16,CASSLTTQRGYNEQFF,TGTGCCAGCAGCCTTACGACCCAGCGGGGTTACAATGAGCAGTTCTTC
TRBV7-8,TRBD1,TRBJ2-1,-,15,CASSQRQGSYNEQFF,TGTGCCAGCAGCCAACGACAGGGCTCCTACAATGAGCAGTTCTTC
TRBV3-1/TRBV3-2,-,TRBJ2-2,-,13,CASSRRNTGELFF,TGTGCCAGCAGCCGGAGGAACACCGGGGAGCTGTTTTTT
TRBV7-2,TRBD2,TRBJ2-7,-,14,CASSLTSGTNEQYF,TGTGCCAGCAGCTTAACTAGCGGGACAAACGAGCAGTACTTC
TRBV7-9,TRBD2,TRBJ2-7,-,14,CASSSLAGSYEQYF,TGTGCCAGCAGCTCACTAGCGGGATCCTACGAGCAGTACTTC
TRBV6-2/TRBV6-3,-,TRBJ2-1,-,15,CASSLTGSSYNEQFF,TGTGCCAGCAGTCTTACAGGGAGCTCCTACAATGAGCAGTTCTTC
TRBV19,-,TRBJ2-5,-,13,CASSQLGGETQYF,TGTGCCAGCTCCCAACTAGGGGGAGAGACCCAGTACTTC
TRBV19,TRBD1,TRBJ2-1,-,16,CASSPQGATRYNEQFF,TGTGCCAGTAGTCCTCAGGGGGCGACACGCTACAATGAGCAGTTCTTC
TRBV19,-,TRBJ1-6,once,14,CASSIRDTQSPLHF,TGTGCCAGTAGTATCCGGGACACACAGTCACCCCTCCACTTT
TRBV29-1,TRBD2,TRBJ2-3,few,14,CSAEGGLAGTGQYF,TGCAGCGCCGAGGGTGGGCTAGCGGGCACGGGGCAGTATTTT
TRBV12-3/TRBV12-4,-,TRBJ1-1,-,13,CASSLMGGTEAFF,TGTGCCAGCAGTTTAATGGGGGGCACTGAAGCTTTCTTT
TRBV18,-,TRBJ1-4,-,13,CASSPLEGEKLFF,TGTGCCAGCTCACCATTGGAGGGCGAAAAACTGTTTTTT
TRBV5-4,-,TRBJ2-7,-,13,CASSLTGRDEQYF,TGTGCCAGCAGCTTGACAGGGAGAGACGAGCAGTACTTC
TRBV5-6,TRBD2,TRBJ2-1,once,12,CASSLYSGNEFF,TGTGCCAGCAGCTTGTATAGCGGGAACGAGTTCTTC
TRBV27,-,TRBJ2-1,-,13,CASSLGGYNEQFF,TGTGCCAGCAGCCTAGGCGGTTACAATGAGCAGTTCTTC
TRBV7-9,TRBD2,TRBJ2-3,-,14,CASSLEAGGDTQYF,TGTGCCAGCAGCTTAGAGGCGGGGGGAGATACGCAGTATTTT
TRBV5-1,TRBD2,TRBJ2-1,-,18,CASSWNPGLAGEYNEQFF,TGCGCCAGCAGCTGGAACCCGGGACTAGCGGGGGAGTACAATGAGCAGTTCTTC